This entry describes one T cell receptor (beta chain). The collection from each donor was one heparinised blood draw averaging about 116 mL. Without exception, sorted populations had purity beyond 95%. The data were taken from a study of beta chain features in type 1 diabetes. Looking at the study overall: There was similarity between patients and healthy donors in age, gender and cell yields. The number of sorted cells examined across all samples was some 98,000,000.

As every portion of the isolated RNA was reverse transcribed, the sequencing read expressed TCRB transcripts. Sequencing used immunoSEQ multiplex PCR; TCRdb keeps in-frame clones, though not all of them. The sample records 200,000 to 250,000 clones, under 70% being singletons. The source is a man younger than 40 in good health. The material sequenced was naive CD4+ T cells from blood.

The CDR3, as DNA: TGTGCCAGCAGCACTACAGGGGACTACGAGCAGTACTTC. Translated, it gives CASSTTGDYEQYF. The chain employs TRBV6-6 and TRBJ2-7, with TRBD1 matching over 7 bases. J was trimmed by 3 bases and V by 6 bases; bases with no gene match: 5. The CDR3 contains 13 residues. The germline V gene encodes CDR1 MNHNY and CDR2 SVGAGI (reference sequence).